This T cell receptor beta chain derives from a study of blood T cell repertoires in COVID-19 (dated by TCRdb to 2018 to 2021). Regarding the research as a whole: Samples from collaborators originated in the United States, Italy and Spain and spanned both the acute and convalescent phases of COVID-19. The material from the prospective study consisted of cDNA or gDNA derived from T cells, B-cell-depleted T cells, or PBMCs. The dataset comprised deeply sampled blood TCRbeta repertoires from subjects exposed to, actively infected with, or recovered from COVID-19. A freely available public database, intended as a resource for researchers studying the immune response to SARS-CoV-2, is where the repertoires were released. Samples came from the ongoing ImmuneRACE study (first 160 participants) plus 1,254 subjects from 6 global collaborators. The sample metadata nearly always contained a de-identified subject ID, COVID-19 status, age in years and sex. Where HLA class I and class II types were available, the types were taken from metadata supplied by the sample provider, not from assay-based typing. What the research found in general, with its limitations: The quantity of clinical and demographic metadata differed by source and by participant and was supplied without curation.

TCRbeta CDR3 regions were amplified from genomic DNA using the immunoSEQ Assay, a bias-controlled multiplex PCR. In the authors' own workflow: The number of nucleated cells in each sample was estimated by amplification of reference gene primers within the assay. To quantify the absolute abundance of each unique TCRbeta CDR3 rearrangement, sequence reads were collapsed and filtered. For each sample, productive Simpson clonality was calculated as the square root of Simpson's diversity index across productive rearrangements. This immuneACCESS table, as held by TCRdb, lists in-frame sequences with V and J called but not all clones. Of the missing ones, under half trace to an unresolved V gene in checked studies; the others have no known cause. The D gene and trimming were derived from the DNA, and the V and J assignments and clone size from that table. The sample includes a few hundred thousand clones, with under 90% observed a single time. The top ten hold under 3.5% of the sample.

Looking up the germline V gene yields CDR1 LGHNA and CDR2 YSLEER. The CDR3 goes from the cysteine to the phenylalanine over 16 residues. Only CDR3 DNA is held: 48 bases, read in frame from base 1. The germline V and J ends show losses of 0 bases and 2 bases respectively, and no gene match explains 7 bases of the junction. The collaborating institutions used their own protocols to collect whole blood in K2EDTA tubes. Collaborator samples were shipped for TCRbeta analysis as frozen whole blood, isolated PBMCs, or DNA extracted from either sample type. To note about this clone: The clone's antigen remains unknown. No much larger clone exists at a distance of one base, and base qualities are not known.

The sequenced material came from peripheral blood. The chain was built from TRBV4-3 and TRBJ2-7; the junction holds 7 bases that match TRBD1. This clonotype was obtained from a woman younger than 30 with acute or convalescent COVID-19. The CDR3 region reads CASSQDVGTATYEQYF. The DNA is TGCGCCAGCAGCCAAGATGTTGGGACAGCAACCTACGAGCAGTACTTC.